The present entry profiles one T cell receptor (beta chain) with its context. Its antigen remains unidentified. A second PCR of about 7 to 12 cycles used a sample-barcoded 5' primer and a J-beta primer mix. A template-switch adaptor that had 12 random nucleotides put a tag on each cDNA molecule. TCRdb used MiXCR to reprocess the 5' RACE reads, holding one entry per CDR3 protein. The sample contains 980,000 or so distinct CDR3 sequences, around 46% of which appear only once. This record belongs to a study of blood T cells in healthy people across ages. Deletions cut 0 bases from V and 4 bases from J, with 16 bases between. This CDR3 is 15 amino acids long. CDR1 DFQATT and CDR2 SNEGSKA come from the germline V gene (reference sequence). Study results and caveats: Underestimates were what the diversity estimates from one million T cells were considered to be.

Each of the donors had roughly 9.1 milliliters of peripheral blood drawn into EDTA-treated Vacutainer tubes. This receptor was obtained from a young man in good health. V is TRBV20-1 and J is TRBJ2-7, with D possibly called TRBD1 or TRBD2 (6 bases each). Sequencing input: blood. CDR3 loop: CSARDPEGRGYEQYF. Written as DNA, the CDR3 is TGCAGTGCTAGAGATCCGGAGGGCAGGGGATACGAGCAGTACTTC.